A single sample gave rise to the 23 T cell receptor beta chains below, sequenced in a study of blood T cell repertoires in COVID-19. The data were produced by immunoSEQ multiplex PCR, yet TCRdb's version contains in-frame clones alone and is incomplete. Of 170,000 or so clones in the sample, roughly 88% are singletons; the top ten hold 7%. Input material: peripheral blood. These receptors were collected from a woman between 40 and 55 years old with COVID-19, enrolled during active disease.

This chain links TRBV19 with TRBJ2-1, with 8 bases fitting TRBD1. Losses at the gene ends were 10 bases for V and 6 bases for J; bases not matched to a gene: 11. CDR3 length equals 14 residues. The germline V gene has CDR1 LNHDA and CDR2 SQIVND (reference sequence). CDR3 in amino acids: CATKEGQGSNEQFF. The CDR3 DNA sequence: TGTGCCACCAAAGAAGGACAGGGATCCAATGAGCAGTTCTTC.

This rearrangement joins TRBV15 to TRBJ2-5; 10 bases align to TRBD2. Germline V gene data show CDR1 as LNHNV and CDR2 as YYDKDF (reference sequence). The CDR3 consists of 16 residues. V dropped 3 bases and J dropped 5; count of bases not matched to a gene: 9. CDR3 residues: CATSRGSGGGLETQYF. In nucleotides, the CDR3 is TGTGCCACCAGCAGGGGAAGCGGGGGGGGGCTGGAGACCCAGTACTTC.

Note on this clone: This same CDR3 is encoded by further DNA sequences in the sample. The chain has TRBV19 and TRBJ2-7; TRBD1 aligns across 10 bases. V shed 3 bases and J 3 bases; nucleotides not matched to a gene: 2. Germline V lookup: CDR1 LNHDA, CDR2 SQIVND (reference sequence). The CDR3 is made up of 14 amino acids. CDR3 sequence reads: CASSMGTGVYEQYF. The CDR3 nucleotides are TGTGCCAGTAGTATGGGGACAGGGGTCTACGAGCAGTACTTC.

The chain has TRBV7-9 and TRBJ2-1, with D maybe TRBD2 (6 bases). V was shortened by 2 bases and J by 0 bases, with 14 bases between the two germline ends. The germline V gene encodes CDR1 SEHNR and CDR2 FQNEAQ (reference sequence). The CDR3 contains 17 residues. This CDR3 reads CASSLPESGFSYNEQFF. The CDR3 bases are TGTGCCAGCAGCTTACCTGAGAGCGGGTTCTCCTACAATGAGCAGTTCTTC. The variable domain in full, completed from reference TRBV7-9 and TRBJ2-1, reads DTGVSQNPRHKITKRGQNVTFRCDPISEHNRLYWYRQTLGQGPEFLTYFQNEAQLEKSRLLSDRFSAERPKGSFSTLEIQRTEQGDSAMYLCASSLPESGFSYNEQFFGPGTRLTVL.

The chain is built from TRBV9 and TRBJ2-2; a possible D gene is TRBD2 (6 bases). Trimming took off 0 bases at V and 2 bases at J, with 14 bases between the two ends. The CDR3 spans 17 residues. The V gene's germline CDR1 is SGDLS and CDR2 YYNGEE. As DNA, the CDR3 is TGTGCCAGCAGCGTAGACGGAGGAGGGCCCAACACCGGGGAGCTGTTTTTT. Residues: CASSVDGGGPNTGELFF.

The chain links TRBV27 to TRBJ1-1; 7 bases line up with TRBD1. V was pared by 0 bases and J by 6 bases, with 1 base of the junction left unmatched. This CDR3 comprises 13 residues. From germline, CDR1 is MNHEY and CDR2 SMNVEV (reference sequence). CDR3 residues: CASSLSQGAEAFF. In DNA, the CDR3 is TGTGCCAGCAGTTTATCGCAGGGGGCTGAAGCTTTCTTT.

The rearrangement uses TRBV19 and TRBJ1-6; 11 bases match TRBD1. Germline V gene sequence: CDR1 LNHDA, CDR2 SQIVND (reference sequence). Trimming removed 4 bases from V and 10 bases from J; junction bases left unmatched: 9. This CDR3 is 16 amino acids long. The CDR3 DNA follows: TGTGCCAGTAGTAGATCAAGGACAGGGGGCGGCTCACCCCTCCACTTT. This gives the protein CASSRSRTGGGSPLHF.

CDR3: CASSMWGDSYEQYF. CDR3 in DNA: TGTGCCAGTAGTATGTGGGGGGACTCCTACGAGCAGTACTTC. The chain links TRBV19 to TRBJ2-7; the D gene is possibly TRBD2 (6 bases). This CDR3 region has 14 residues. Germline V gives CDR1 LNHDA, CDR2 SQIVND (reference sequence). V lost 3 bases and J 0 bases, leaving 9 bases between the germline ends.

This clone has a handful of counts. This chain links TRBV5-1 with TRBJ1-1; TRBD1 aligns across 9 bases. Germline-derived CDR1 and CDR2 are SGHRS and YFSETQ. The CDR3 sequence is 11 residues long. V lost 4 bases to trimming and J lost 10 bases; unmatched junction nucleotides: 2. CDR3 in DNA: TGCGCCAGCAGCAAGGGACAGGGAGCTTTCTTT. Translation gives CASSKGQGAFF. The full variable domain, completed using reference TRBV5-1 and TRBJ1-1, is KAGVTQTPRYLIKTRGQQVTLSCSPISGHRSVSWYQQTPGQGLQFLFEYFSETQRNKGNFPGRFSGRQFSNSRSEMNVSTLELGDSALYLCASSKGQGAFFGQGTRLTVV.

This chain links TRBV6-4 with TRBJ1-1, with D unclear. The germline gives CDR1 MRHNA, CDR2 SNTAGT. There are 21 residues in the CDR3. Deletions cut 2 bases from V and 3 bases from J, with 31 bases between. The CDR3 region has the DNA TGTGCCAGCAGTGACGCACCTGTAGGCAGGCCCGAAACATCTGCTTACACTGAAGCTTTCTTT. It yields the protein CASSDAPVGRPETSAYTEAFF.

The chain is built from TRBV11-2 and TRBJ1-2; D remains unclear. Germline CDR1 is SGHAT and CDR2 is FQNNGV. V lost 3 bases, J lost 4 bases, and 18 bases lay in between. The CDR3 length is 16 residues. DNA of the CDR3: TGTGCCAGCAGCTTGTCTGACCTTGAGGTGGGCTATGGCTACACCTTC. Its translation: CASSLSDLEVGYGYTF.

CDR3 nucleotides: TGCGCCAGTCTATGGAGCGGCTACACCTTC. Protein sequence: CASLWSGYTF. This chain uses TRBV5-1 with TRBJ1-2; D unresolved. Germline CDR1 and CDR2: SGHRS and YFSETQ. The V and J ends lost 8 bases and 8 bases respectively, with 10 bases between them. CDR3 size: 10 residues.

In its sample, this clone was seen once. This rearrangement joins TRBV7-2 to TRBJ2-5, with D possibly TRBD1 on 6 matching bases. Trimming took off 2 bases at V and 0 bases at J, with 19 bases between the two ends. The CDR3 is made up of 18 amino acids. CDR1 is SGHTA, CDR2 FQGNSA, per germline. CDR3 protein: CASSLMSWGTSYQETQYF. The CDR3 nucleotides read TGTGCCAGCAGCTTAATGTCTTGGGGGACATCGTACCAAGAGACCCAGTACTTC.

The rearrangement links TRBV19 to TRBJ1-1; the match to TRBD1 covers 8 bases. V trimming: 7 bases; J trimming: 1 base; junction bases outside the gene matches: 8. Germline CDR1 is LNHDA and CDR2 is SQIVND (reference sequence). The CDR3 is 15 residues long. Here the CDR3 reads CASMIQGARNTEAFF. The CDR3 DNA reads as TGTGCCAGTATGATCCAGGGGGCGCGGAACACTGAAGCTTTCTTT.

The chain carries TRBV5-1 and TRBJ1-3; the D is unclear. The length of the CDR3 is 15 residues. V was pared by 1 base and J by 0 bases, with 8 bases between. The germline V gene has CDR1 SGHRS and CDR2 YFSETQ. The DNA for the CDR3 is TGCGCCAGCAGCTTGTACGGGGACTCTGGAAACACCATATATTTT. Amino acid sequence: CASSLYGDSGNTIYF.

The chain employs TRBV19 and TRBJ2-5; D is ambiguous. The V end lost 4 bases, the J end lost 7 bases, and 16 bases lay between the germline ends. This CDR3 is built from 14 residues. Germline V gene lookup returns CDR1 LNHDA and CDR2 SQIVND (reference sequence). The CDR3 protein is CASSKLVNDVTQYF. The CDR3 DNA sequence: TGTGCCAGTAGTAAGCTAGTAAATGACGTGACCCAGTACTTC.

J is TRBJ1-2 and V is TRBV10-2; TRBD1 is a possible D gene (6 bases). The V gene's germline CDR1 is WSHSY and CDR2 SAAADI. Between the trimmed V and J ends, which lost 3 bases and 4 bases, there was a span of 9 bases. The CDR3 has 13 residues. The CDR3 protein is CASSEEGVYGYTF. The CDR3, as DNA: TGCGCCAGCAGTGAAGAGGGGGTCTATGGCTACACCTTC.

This clone was seen a single time. The chain is built from TRBV5-1 and TRBJ1-2; TRBD1 is a possible D gene (5 bases). Trimming took 0 bases from V and 5 from J, leaving 8 bases between them. The CDR3 loop spans 13 amino acids. The germline V gene encodes CDR1 SGHRS and CDR2 YFSETQ. The CDR3 here is CASSLVTAYGYTF. In nucleotides, the CDR3 is TGCGCCAGCAGCTTGGTGACAGCATATGGCTACACCTTC.

This clone was found a few times. The V gene is TRBV10-3, the J gene TRBJ1-6; D is perhaps TRBD1 (5 bases). Germline CDR1 ENHRY, CDR2 SYGVKD. The CDR3 spans 14 residues. The V end was cut by 6 bases, the J end by 2 bases, with 8 bases between. CDR3 amino acids: CAISQDTYNSPLHF. The CDR3 DNA is TGTGCCATCAGCCAGGACACCTATAATTCACCCCTCCACTTT.

This chain connects TRBV7-9 to TRBJ2-6, with TRBD1 matching 8 bases. Germline-derived CDR1 and CDR2 are SEHNR and FQNEAQ (reference sequence). V shed 5 bases and J 2 bases; nucleotides not matched to a gene: 8. The CDR3 has 17 residues. CDR3 loop: CASSPRTGQAGANVLTF. As DNA, the CDR3 is TGTGCCAGCAGCCCTAGGACAGGGCAAGCTGGGGCCAACGTCCTGACTTTC.

The chain employs TRBV29-1 and TRBJ2-5; possibly TRBD1 for D (6 bases). The CDR3 totals 13 residues. The germline V gene encodes CDR1 SQVTM and CDR2 ANQGSEA. V was clipped by 4 bases and J by 1 base, with 10 bases between them. CDR3 bases: TGCAGCGTTGCTGGGGACACCCAAGAGACCCAGTACTTC. Translating gives CSVAGDTQETQYF.

The V gene is TRBV19, the J gene TRBJ1-5, with a tentative D call TRBD1 (5 bases). The CDR3 spans 14 residues. V lost 3 bases to trimming and J lost 6 bases, with 12 bases between them. CDR1 and CDR2 from the germline V gene are LNHDA and SQIVND (reference sequence). The CDR3 sequence is CASSIRGQGQPQHF. Written as DNA, the CDR3 is TGTGCCAGTAGTATCCGTGGGCAGGGTCAGCCCCAGCATTTT. Full variable domain (outside the CDR3, taken from reference TRBV19 and TRBJ1-5): DGGITQSPKYLFRKEGQNVTLSCEQNLNHDAMYWYRQDPGQGLRLIYYSQIVNDFQKGDIAEGYSVSREKKESFPLTVTSAQKNPTAFYLCASSIRGQGQPQHFGDGTRLSIL.

The count of this clone is one. J is TRBJ1-4 and V is TRBV29-1; perhaps TRBD1 as D (6 bases). V was pared by 7 bases and J by 7 bases, with 13 bases between. Germline V lookup: CDR1 SQVTM, CDR2 ANQGSEA. The CDR3 has 12 amino acids. The CDR3: CSAGEFGEKLFF. The CDR3 nucleotides are TGCAGCGCAGGGGAATTTGGTGAAAAACTGTTTTTT.